The clone carrying this TCR beta chain was seen only a few times. The antigen remains unidentified. The data originate from a study of T cells after yellow fever vaccination. Study-level information: Fractions of limited cellularity were prepared by means of SMART-Seq v4 Ultra Low Input. Study-level findings and limits: The presence of abundant clonotypes contaminating from the bulk population was possible in FACS-sorted repertoires. The booster saw the reappearance of most primary-vaccination clones (about 95% CD4, almost 90% CD8).

V was pared by 8 bases and J by 1 base, with 13 bases between. Germline V lookup: CDR1 SGHTA, CDR2 FQGNSA. The CDR3 length is 14 residues. Making TCR cDNA involved 5'RACE template switching, which added UMIs and a universal primer site. TCRdb re-called the 5' RACE reads with MiXCR, one entry per CDR3 protein. Of about 350,000 distinct CDR3 sequences listed, 9.5% to 15% are singletons. This clonotype was sampled from a man younger than 35 who received the YFV17D yellow fever vaccine. Sequences were derived from CD4+ T cells sorted from PBMCs, sampled 15 days after the yellow fever booster vaccination. J is TRBJ2-3 and V is TRBV7-2; possibly TRBD1 for D (5 bases). As DNA, the CDR3 is TGTGCCAGCTTACGGACCAGGGGCACAGATACGCAGTATTTT. Translation: CASLRTRGTDTQYF.